This passage covers 15 T cell receptor beta chains from one sample sequenced in a study of shared clonotypes between healthy human individuals. Naive CD8 cells comprised CD45RO-negative, CCR7-positively selected cells, excluding terminally differentiated effector memory CD45RA+ cells. Assay used: immunoSEQ multiplex PCR; TCRdb lists only in-frame clones, some missing. This sample has a few million clones; approximately 92% occur once, and the top ten carry over 1.5%. Material for sequencing was naive CD8+ T cells from PBMCs. The receptor source for this set is a man aged 18 to 30 in good health. Some clones in this sample may be carry-over from other donors' samples.

The gene calls are TRBV7-9 and TRBJ1-1; possibly TRBD1 for D (5 bases). CDR1 is SEHNR, CDR2 FQNEAQ, per germline (reference sequence). This CDR3 has 15 amino acids. V was cut by 0 bases and J by 5 bases, with 13 bases left in between. In DNA, the CDR3 is TGTGCCAGCAGCTTAGCCCCCGGGGGAGGGACTGAAGCTTTCTTT. Protein: CASSLAPGGGTEAFF. Filled out from reference TRBV7-9 and TRBJ1-1, the complete variable domain reads DTGVSQNPRHKITKRGQNVTFRCDPISEHNRLYWYRQTLGQGPEFLTYFQNEAQLEKSRLLSDRFSAERPKGSFSTLEIQRTEQGDSAMYLCASSLAPGGGTEAFFGQGTRLTVV.

The rearrangement uses TRBV18 and TRBJ2-5; possible D gene TRBD1, 5 bases. Germline V gene data show CDR1 as KGHSH and CDR2 as LQKENI. The CDR3 has 14 amino acids. Trimming took 6 bases from V and 2 from J, leaving 13 bases between them. The CDR3 nucleotides are TGTGCCAGCTCTCCCGGACACCCTCAAGAGACCCAGTACTTC. Amino acids: CASSPGHPQETQYF.

Comments on this clone: Other nucleotide sequences from this sample produce the same CDR3. The genes are TRBV6-5 and TRBJ2-7; no reliable D call. Germline V gene lookup returns CDR1 MNHEY and CDR2 SVGAGI. The CDR3 is 12 residues long. Between the trimmed V and J ends, which lost 6 bases and 4 bases, there was a span of 10 bases. CDR3: CASSPLGYEQYF. DNA of the CDR3: TGTGCCAGCAGCCCTCTCGGATACGAGCAGTACTTC.

The genes are TRBV9 and TRBJ2-5; weak D call: TRBD2 (6 bases). V lost 0 bases and J 3 bases, leaving 9 bases between the germline ends. Germline lookup yields CDR1 SGDLS and CDR2 YYNGEE. The CDR3 has 14 residues. The CDR3 DNA sequence: TGTGCCAGCAGCGTAGGCAGACTAGAAGAGACCCAGTACTTC. Its protein product is CASSVGRLEETQYF.

This sequence joins TRBV19 and TRBJ1-1; D is ambiguous. CDR3 length: 12 amino acids. Germline CDR1 and CDR2: LNHDA and SQIVND (reference sequence). V was cut by 4 bases and J by 0 bases, with 3 bases left in between. CDR3 region: CASSNMNTEAFF. CDR3 nucleotide sequence: TGTGCCAGTAGTAACATGAACACTGAAGCTTTCTTT.

This clone is a singleton in its sample. Other nucleotide sequences in the sample specify the same CDR3. The V gene is TRBV5-4, the J gene TRBJ2-7; 10 bases are shared with TRBD1. V lost 3 bases to trimming and J lost 5 bases; unmatched junction nucleotides: 2. The CDR3 length is 13 residues. CDR1 is SGHNT and CDR2 is YYREEE in the germline V gene (reference sequence). CDR3 protein: CASSWDRGNEQYF. The DNA of the CDR3 is TGTGCCAGCAGCTGGGACAGGGGCAACGAGCAGTACTTC.

The chain couples TRBV5-1 to TRBJ2-1; D may be TRBD1 or TRBD2 (5 bases each). There are 18 residues in the CDR3. CDR1 and CDR2 from the germline V gene are SGHRS and YFSETQ. V was trimmed by 0 bases and J by 3 bases, leaving 19 bases between them. The CDR3 nucleotides are TGCGCCAGCAGCTTGGGAGGCCGGGGCGCATCCTTCTACAATGAGCAGTTCTTC. Translation gives CASSLGGRGASFYNEQFF.

V and J are TRBV9 and TRBJ2-2; possibly TRBD2 for D (7 bases). CDR1 SGDLS and CDR2 YYNGEE come from the germline V gene. Trimming shortened V by 3 bases and J by 6 bases, and 21 bases separated the two germline ends. This CDR3 has 17 residues. The DNA of the CDR3 is TGTGCCAGCAGCGGGTTCCCTCGGGGGAGGGGGGCCGGGGAGCTGTTTTTT. It translates to CASSGFPRGRGAGELFF.

V is TRBV13 and J is TRBJ2-7; 7 bases align to TRBD1. The CDR3 extends over 15 amino acids. V lost 0 bases and J lost 4; bases outside the gene matches: 6. Looked up from germline, CDR1 is PRHDT and CDR2 is FYEKMQ (reference sequence). Here the CDR3 DNA reads TGTGCCAGCAGCTTAGGCGGGCAGGGGGTGTACGAGCAGTACTTC. It specifies CASSLGGQGVYEQYF.

The rearrangement uses TRBV28 and TRBJ1-1, with TRBD1 identical over 9 bases. The CDR3 totals 15 residues. Germline V gives CDR1 MDHEN, CDR2 SYDVKM. The trim removed 3 bases at V and 5 bases at J, leaving 7 bases unmatched. As DNA, the CDR3 is TGTGCCAGCAGTTTTGTAGGGACAGGGCGGACTGAAGCTTTCTTT. As protein: CASSFVGTGRTEAFF.

The V and J genes are TRBV11-2 and TRBJ1-1; no reliable D call. Germline V gene lookup returns CDR1 SGHAT and CDR2 FQNNGV. The CDR3 length is 12 residues. V lost 6 bases to trimming and J lost 2 bases, with 7 bases between them. The CDR3 spells CASRTTNTEAFF. CDR3 sequence (DNA): TGTGCCAGCAGGACAACCAACACTGAAGCTTTCTTT.

Concerning this clone itself: A read error may account for a junction end that differs from germline. CDR3: CASSLALGDAEAFF. Written as DNA, the CDR3 is TGTGCCAGCAGCCTAGCACTGGGGGACGCTGAAGCTTTCTTT. V gene TRBV7-9 combines with J gene TRBJ1-1; TRBD1 is a possible D gene (5 bases). Germline V CDR1 and CDR2: SEHNR, FQNEAQ (reference sequence). This CDR3 contains 14 residues.

The chain has TRBV29-1 and TRBJ2-7, with D unclear. The germline gives CDR1 SQVTM, CDR2 ANQGSEA. The CDR3 contains 13 residues. The germline V and J ends were trimmed by 3 bases and 1 base, with 10 bases remaining between them. This CDR3 is CSVEAGKSYEQYF. CDR3 coding DNA: TGCAGCGTTGAGGCTGGGAAATCCTACGAGCAGTACTTC.

The chain combines TRBV28 with TRBJ2-5; D tentatively fits TRBD1 or TRBD2 (5 bases each). The CDR3 runs 14 residues. The V gene lost 6 bases and the J gene lost 2 bases, with 13 bases spanning the gap. Germline lookup yields CDR1 MDHEN and CDR2 SYDVKM. CDR3 nucleotides: TGTGCCAGCAGCGGGGCTCCCCGGCAAGAGACCCAGTACTTC. Protein product: CASSGAPRQETQYF. The entire variable domain, with the rest obtained from reference TRBV28 and TRBJ2-5, is as follows: DVKVTQSSRYLVKRTGEKVFLECVQDMDHENMFWYRQDPGLGLRLIYFSYDVKMKEKGDIPEGYSVSREKKERFSLILESASTNQTSMYLCASSGAPRQETQYFGPGTRLLVL.

Only a few counts were recorded for this clone. The chain employs TRBV11-2 and TRBJ2-7; D uncertain. V was pared by 4 bases and J by 2 bases, with 9 bases between. This CDR3 has 13 residues. The germline gives CDR1 SGHAT, CDR2 FQNNGV. CDR3 DNA sequence: TGTGCCAGCAGCTCCGTGTCACCCTACGAGCAGTACTTC. Translation: CASSSVSPYEQYF.